These 10 T cell receptor beta chains originate from one sample sequenced in a study of T cell clusters in autoimmune cytopenias. TRB rearrangements were amplified by touch-down multiplex PCR with mixed TRB-A/B primers. One entry per CDR3 protein, without DNA, is what TCRdb gives after re-calling the multiplex PCR reads. Its listing shows about 6,300 distinct CDR3 sequences. About 37,500 genome equivalents of blood DNA were amplified for TRB. These sequences were also reported in another study, on T cell repertoires in aging, cancer and after chemotherapy.

The sample taken for sequencing was peripheral blood. Receptor source: a human donor in good health.

The CDR3 region is CASSLPSGVSAGELFF. The chain carries TRBV12-3 or TRBV12-4 and TRBJ2-2; TCRdb lists TRBD1, though no DNA is available to test this call. The CDR3 runs 16 residues.

The chain joins TRBV19 to TRBJ1-5; as DNA is missing, the TRBD1 call by TCRdb cannot be tested. The germline V gene has CDR1 LNHDA and CDR2 SQIVND (reference sequence). The CDR3 is made up of 13 amino acids. CDR3 sequence: CATRDRLNQPQHF.

This sequence joins TRBV19 and TRBJ1-2; the TRBD1 assignment by TCRdb is unverifiable without DNA. This CDR3 has 14 amino acids. Germline CDR1 reads LNHDA; CDR2 reads SQIVND (reference sequence). This CDR3 is CASSRQEIAYGYTF.

This sequence joins TRBV5-1 and TRBJ1-2; the TCRdb call, TRBD1, lacks DNA for checking. Per the germline V gene, CDR1 is SGHRS and CDR2 is YFSETQ. The CDR3 spans 13 residues. The CDR3 sequence: CASSRDSFYGYTF.

Its frequency marks this clonotype as medium-sized. The chain links TRBV5-5 to TRBJ1-1. Germline V gives CDR1 SGHKS, CDR2 YYEKEE (reference sequence). The CDR3 runs 13 residues. The CDR3 region is CASSLVEGGEAFF.

The V and J genes are TRBV12-3 or TRBV12-4 and TRBJ2-2; TCRdb names TRBD2, which stays unverified in the absence of DNA. CDR3 length equals 19 residues. CDR3 sequence: CASSKKATGAGLNTGELFF.

The chain uses TRBV5-4 and TRBJ2-1; TCRdb's assignment of TRBD2 cannot be checked, as there is no DNA. Germline loops: CDR1 SGHNT, CDR2 YYREEE (reference sequence). The CDR3 consists of 15 residues. CDR3 protein: CASSLPSGEYNEQFF.

This clonotype counts as large by frequency. V and J are TRBV29-1 and TRBJ2-3. CDR1 and CDR2 (germline): SQVTM, ANQGSEA. The CDR3 has 12 residues. This CDR3 reads CSVVFGTDTQYF.

This sequence joins TRBV7-2 and TRBJ2-1; lacking DNA, the TRBD1 call made by TCRdb goes unchecked. The CDR3 is 15 residues long. Germline V gene data show CDR1 as SGHTA and CDR2 as FQGNSA. This CDR3 reads CASSLQAGAYNEQFF.

Considering frequency, this clonotype is medium-sized (0.01 to 0.1%). The chain joins TRBV29-1 to TRBJ1-2; TCRdb reports TRBD1, a call that lacks DNA to check it against. Germline CDR1 SQVTM, CDR2 ANQGSEA. The CDR3 is 13 amino acids. CDR3 sequence reads: CSVHRGRVGGYTF.